This paragraph covers one TCR beta chain sequence. The assay was immunoSEQ multiplex PCR, and TCRdb's table has in-frame clones only and misses some. The profile shows 57,000 or so clones, around nine tenths of them singletons. This record belongs to a study of OX40 agonist ivuxolimab in advanced cancers. This CDR3 spans 15 amino acids. Trimming removed 8 bases from V and 4 bases from J, with 18 bases in between. The V gene's germline CDR1 is MDHEN and CDR2 SYDVKM. The sample here was CD4+ or CD8+ T cells sorted from blood, taken in a trial of the OX40 agonist ivuxolimab. The sequence came from an adult with an advanced solid tumor such as melanoma, head and neck, liver or kidney cancer. The gene calls are TRBV28 and TRBJ1-3; D may be TRBD1 (6 bases). CDR3 in amino acids: CASAIRTVLGNTIYF. Written as DNA, the CDR3 is TGTGCCAGCGCCATTAGGACAGTCCTCGGAAACACCATATATTTT. The variable domain in full, with the rest retrieved from reference TRBV28 and TRBJ1-3, is DVKVTQSSRYLVKRTGEKVFLECVQDMDHENMFWYRQDPGLGLRLIYFSYDVKMKEKGDIPEGYSVSREKKERFSLILESASTNQTSMYLCASAIRTVLGNTIYFGEGSWLTVV.